The clone carrying this T cell receptor (beta chain) was observed a handful of times. V was clipped by 7 bases and J by 11 bases, with 24 bases between them. Germline V gives CDR1 MNHEY, CDR2 SMNVEV (reference sequence). The CDR3 is 16 residues long. This specimen belongs to a study of blood T cell repertoires in COVID-19. Across the study: In each case, the material was cDNA or gDNA derived from T cells, B-cell-depleted T cells, or PBMCs.

As originally analysed: Reference gene primer amplification gave estimated nucleated cell counts. TCRdb's copy holds only in-frame clones and misses some; the assay was immunoSEQ multiplex PCR. V and J calls and clone size follow that table, whereas D and trimming were derived from the DNA. The sample yields under 200,000 clones, around nine tenths seen once. Enrolment of Seattle patients took place during active infection, and they were followed longitudinally. The sample taken for sequencing was peripheral blood. The rearrangement joins TRBV27 to TRBJ1-6, with unresolved D. The clonotype originates from a woman between 65 and 79 years old with COVID-19, enrolled during active disease. This CDR3 reads CASNSEGLRNLAPLHF. CDR3 in DNA: TGTGCCAGCAATAGTGAGGGTTTGCGAAATTTGGCACCCCTCCACTTT.